This T cell receptor beta chain was recovered during a study of blood T cell repertoires in COVID-19. Using immunoSEQ multiplex PCR, the repertoire was profiled, and TCRdb retains in-frame clones only, with some absent. This sample has 290,000 or so clones, with 90% found just once. Germline loops: CDR1 LNHDA, CDR2 SQIVND (reference sequence). The CDR3 loop spans 18 amino acids. V lost 0 bases and J lost 6; bases outside the gene matches: 11. The chain links TRBV19 to TRBJ2-1; 10 bases match TRBD2. The source is a woman between 18 and 30 years old with acute COVID-19. Input material: PBMCs or T cells enriched from blood (not recorded which). CDR3 nucleotide sequence: TGTGCCAGTAGTATAGATCTAGCGGGAGTATCGGCGAGCAATGAGCAGTTCTTC. Translation gives CASSIDLAGVSASNEQFF.